This T cell receptor beta chain emerged from a study of cytotoxic CD8 clonotypes in ibrutinib-treated CLL. In the case of this clone: The antigen remains unidentified.

Findings and caveats of the study: Clonality went up at the time of ibrutinib response, stayed stable in sustained remission, and later dropped back toward its baseline level at progression. In comparison with age-matched healthy donors, baseline clonality was higher and tracked circulating CD8+ T-cell counts.

The CDR3 sequence is 16 residues long. V was shortened by 3 bases and J by 5 bases, with 19 bases between the two germline ends. CDR1 is MRHNA, CDR2 SNTAGT, per germline. The repertoire was sequenced with immunoSEQ multiplex PCR; TCRdb's copy has only in-frame clones and lacks some. The table records some 85,000 clones, roughly three quarters of them present only once. Investigators sourced around 1.9 micrograms of genomic DNA from cryopreserved PBMCs for TCR beta libraries. This chain connects TRBV6-4 to TRBJ1-2, with D uncertain. The sequence was obtained from a human donor with chronic lymphocytic leukemia. The material was PBMCs, obtained after 24 months of ibrutinib treatment. The CDR3 DNA reads TGTGCCAGCAGTGATTATGATGGAGCCCCTGGGTATGGCTACACCTTC. This sequence encodes CASSDYDGAPGYGYTF.